This note documents a single T cell receptor (beta chain) sequence. The data were taken from a study of blood T cell repertoires in COVID-19. Study details: Collection of acute and convalescent COVID-19 samples took place in the United States, Italy and Spain. Sample material is recorded as cDNA or gDNA derived from T cells, B-cell-depleted T cells, or PBMCs.

From germline, CDR1 is SEHNR and CDR2 FQNEAQ (reference sequence). The V and J ends lost 7 bases and 5 bases respectively, with 20 bases between them. The CDR3 is 15 amino acids. Original processing notes: Amplified reference gene primers provided the basis for estimating nucleated cell counts. TCRdb keeps only in-frame clones here, not all; method: immunoSEQ multiplex PCR. V and J calls plus clone size are reproduced from that table; the DNA served to infer D and trimming. In the table there are roughly 200,000 clones, 78% of which are singletons. This sequence was found in an elderly woman with active or convalescent COVID-19. Sequences were obtained from peripheral blood. The V and J genes are TRBV7-9 and TRBJ1-2; the D gene is possibly TRBD1 (5 bases). CDR3: CASTSWGDTMYGYTF. As DNA, the CDR3 is TGTGCCAGCACCTCATGGGGGGATACTATGTATGGCTACACCTTC.